Listed below are T cell receptor beta chains from one sample, sequenced in a study of metastatic and nonmetastatic thyroid tumors. With MiXCR, TCRdb called clones anew from the PCR reads. Counted here are approximately 65,000 clones, 4% to 4.5% occurring once; the ten biggest clones make up 20% to 25%. Sequenced: blood. The source is a female donor with papillary thyroid cancer or a benign thyroid nodule (not recorded which). Some clones in this sample may be carry-over from other donors' samples. Both conserved end residues are part of each CDR3. Each record gives: D gene, V gene, clone size, J gene, CDR3 protein, CDR3 DNA. A D gene is named only where the DNA matches it firmly. Size is stated for part of the rows, as once, few or many counts, or as a class when the clone is expanded.

d_call: TRBD2
v_call: TRBV20-1
clone_size: many
j_call: TRBJ2-7
cdr3_aa: CSADGGIYEQYF
cdr3_nt: TGCAGTGCCGACGGGGGGATTTACGAGCAGTACTTC

d_call: .
v_call: TRBV3-1
clone_size: .
j_call: TRBJ1-1
cdr3_aa: CASSQDLATNTEAFF
cdr3_nt: TGTGCCAGCAGCCAAGATTTGGCAACGAACACTGAAGCTTTCTTT

d_call: TRBD1
v_call: TRBV27
clone_size: few
j_call: TRBJ1-5
cdr3_aa: CASRLTTGLGQPQHF
cdr3_nt: TGTGCCAGCAGACTTACGACAGGGCTGGGTCAGCCCCAGCATTTT

d_call: TRBD2
v_call: TRBV28
clone_size: medium-sized
j_call: TRBJ2-1
cdr3_aa: CASSHPKAGGPDNEQFF
cdr3_nt: TGTGCCAGCAGTCATCCCAAAGCGGGAGGGCCCGACAATGAGCAGTTCTTC

d_call: .
v_call: TRBV2
clone_size: few
j_call: TRBJ1-2
cdr3_aa: CASSVRAGYGYTF
cdr3_nt: TGTGCCAGCAGTGTCAGGGCGGGCTATGGCTACACCTTC

d_call: .
v_call: TRBV20-1
clone_size: many
j_call: TRBJ2-5
cdr3_aa: CSASESTRAEGTQYF
cdr3_nt: TGCAGTGCTAGTGAAAGTACCCGGGCGGAAGGGACCCAGTACTTC

d_call: .
v_call: TRBV2
clone_size: many
j_call: TRBJ1-2
cdr3_aa: CASYLVRENYGYTF
cdr3_nt: TGTGCCAGCTACCTTGTAAGGGAGAACTATGGCTACACCTTC

d_call: .
v_call: TRBV27
clone_size: few
j_call: TRBJ2-7
cdr3_aa: CASSFSGDYEQYF
cdr3_nt: TGTGCCAGCAGTTTTTCGGGGGACTACGAGCAGTACTTC

d_call: .
v_call: TRBV15
clone_size: many
j_call: TRBJ1-3
cdr3_aa: CATSALGSGNTIYF
cdr3_nt: TGTGCCACCAGCGCCTTAGGCAGTGGAAACACCATATATTTT

d_call: TRBD1
v_call: TRBV24-1
clone_size: many
j_call: TRBJ2-1
cdr3_aa: CATSDPTGETYNEQFF
cdr3_nt: TGTGCCACCAGTGATCCGACAGGGGAGACCTACAATGAGCAGTTCTTC

d_call: .
v_call: TRBV20-1
clone_size: many
j_call: TRBJ2-1
cdr3_aa: CSAPLGGAGEQFF
cdr3_nt: TGCAGTGCTCCCCTGGGGGGGGCCGGTGAGCAGTTCTTC

d_call: .
v_call: TRBV28
clone_size: many
j_call: TRBJ2-5
cdr3_aa: CASSSSWTLNQETQYF
cdr3_nt: TGTGCCAGCAGTTCCTCGTGGACACTAAATCAAGAGACCCAGTACTTC

d_call: .
v_call: TRBV12-3/TRBV12-4
clone_size: few
j_call: TRBJ2-2
cdr3_aa: CASSYGGLGELFF
cdr3_nt: TGTGCCAGCAGTTATGGGGGACTCGGGGAGCTGTTTTTT

d_call: TRBD1
v_call: TRBV20-1
clone_size: .
j_call: TRBJ2-4
cdr3_aa: CSVGTVELAKNTQYF
cdr3_nt: TGCAGTGTCGGGACAGTGGAATTAGCCAAAAACACTCAGTACTTC

d_call: .
v_call: TRBV19
clone_size: .
j_call: TRBJ1-5
cdr3_aa: CASSTGRTQQPQHF
cdr3_nt: TGTGCCAGTAGCACCGGAAGGACCCAACAGCCCCAGCATTTT

d_call: .
v_call: TRBV6-1
clone_size: many
j_call: TRBJ1-2
cdr3_aa: CASSYQLRGATNYGYTF
cdr3_nt: TGTGCCAGCAGTTACCAGTTACGGGGGGCAACTAACTATGGCTACACCTTC

d_call: .
v_call: TRBV27
clone_size: many
j_call: TRBJ1-2
cdr3_aa: CASSLGWGQVYTF
cdr3_nt: TGTGCCAGCAGTTTAGGCTGGGGCCAGGTCTACACCTTC

d_call: .
v_call: TRBV11-2
clone_size: many
j_call: TRBJ1-5
cdr3_aa: CASSLHPMGYSNQPQHF
cdr3_nt: TGTGCCAGCAGCCTCCATCCAATGGGGTATAGCAATCAGCCCCAGCATTTT

d_call: .
v_call: TRBV19
clone_size: many
j_call: TRBJ1-5
cdr3_aa: CASSSYKRDQPQHF
cdr3_nt: TGTGCCAGTAGTTCCTATAAGCGGGATCAGCCCCAGCATTTT

d_call: .
v_call: TRBV20-1
clone_size: few
j_call: TRBJ2-7
cdr3_aa: CSATIGRLPSKYEQYF
cdr3_nt: TGCAGTGCTACAATTGGGCGGTTACCGTCTAAGTACGAGCAGTACTTC

d_call: TRBD1
v_call: TRBV20-1
clone_size: .
j_call: TRBJ2-2
cdr3_aa: CSAREMTGTTGELFF
cdr3_nt: TGCAGTGCTAGAGAAATGACAGGGACAACCGGGGAGCTGTTTTTT

d_call: TRBD1
v_call: TRBV27
clone_size: few
j_call: TRBJ1-4
cdr3_aa: CASSVLTGEGEKLFF
cdr3_nt: TGTGCCAGCAGTGTCCTGACAGGGGAAGGTGAAAAACTGTTTTTT

d_call: TRBD2
v_call: TRBV7-6
clone_size: many
j_call: TRBJ2-1
cdr3_aa: CASSLGSLAGGPHNEQFF
cdr3_nt: TGTGCCAGCAGCTTGGGGAGCCTAGCGGGAGGGCCTCACAATGAGCAGTTCTTC

d_call: .
v_call: TRBV5-1
clone_size: many
j_call: TRBJ1-1
cdr3_aa: CASSLGVRGGEAFF
cdr3_nt: TGCGCCAGCAGCTTGGGTGTCCGGGGCGGCGAAGCTTTCTTT

d_call: TRBD1
v_call: TRBV2
clone_size: many
j_call: TRBJ1-2
cdr3_aa: CASSHSGTGYGYTF
cdr3_nt: TGTGCCAGCAGTCACTCCGGGACAGGGTATGGCTACACCTTC

d_call: .
v_call: TRBV3-1
clone_size: many
j_call: TRBJ1-3
cdr3_aa: CASSQETMNSGNTIYF
cdr3_nt: TGTGCCAGCAGCCAAGAAACGATGAACTCTGGAAACACCATATATTTT

d_call: .
v_call: TRBV5-1
clone_size: many
j_call: TRBJ2-7
cdr3_aa: CASSLGVGRASYEQYF
cdr3_nt: TGCGCCAGCAGCTTGGGGGTCGGCAGGGCCTCCTACGAGCAGTACTTC

d_call: TRBD2
v_call: TRBV24-1
clone_size: few
j_call: TRBJ2-1
cdr3_aa: CATSDLTGGLAVAEQFF
cdr3_nt: TGTGCCACCAGTGATTTGACAGGGGGACTAGCGGTAGCCGAGCAGTTCTTC

d_call: TRBD1
v_call: TRBV6-2/TRBV6-3
clone_size: few
j_call: TRBJ1-1
cdr3_aa: CASSDRKDRPNTEAFF
cdr3_nt: TGTGCCAGCAGTGATCGAAAGGACAGGCCGAACACTGAAGCTTTCTTT

d_call: .
v_call: TRBV3-1
clone_size: many
j_call: TRBJ1-1
cdr3_aa: CASSQVGSEAFF
cdr3_nt: TGTGCCAGCAGCCAAGTCGGTTCTGAAGCTTTCTTT

d_call: TRBD2
v_call: TRBV30
clone_size: many
j_call: TRBJ2-2
cdr3_aa: CAWSRGLAGVGELFF
cdr3_nt: TGTGCCTGGAGCCGGGGACTAGCGGGAGTCGGGGAGCTGTTTTTT

d_call: TRBD2
v_call: TRBV11-2
clone_size: once
j_call: TRBJ2-7
cdr3_aa: CDSRWTSGAVYEQYF
cdr3_nt: TGTGACAGCAGGTGGACTAGCGGGGCTGTCTACGAGCAATACTTC

d_call: .
v_call: TRBV20-1
clone_size: many
j_call: TRBJ2-4
cdr3_aa: CSAGLARAKNIQYF
cdr3_nt: TGCAGTGCTGGGCTAGCGAGAGCCAAAAACATTCAGTACTTC

d_call: TRBD2
v_call: TRBV20-1
clone_size: many
j_call: TRBJ2-7
cdr3_aa: CSARRLGGRAYEQYF
cdr3_nt: TGCAGTGCTAGACGTTTAGGCGGGAGGGCCTACGAGCAGTACTTC

d_call: TRBD2
v_call: TRBV6-1
clone_size: few
j_call: TRBJ2-7
cdr3_aa: CANSSGIFYEQYF
cdr3_nt: TGTGCCAACAGTAGCGGGATATTCTACGAGCAGTACTTC

d_call: .
v_call: TRBV2
clone_size: many
j_call: TRBJ2-5
cdr3_aa: CASSGIEGGGYQETQYF
cdr3_nt: TGTGCCAGCAGTGGCATTGAGGGCGGAGGGTACCAAGAGACCCAGTACTTC

d_call: TRBD2
v_call: TRBV7-9
clone_size: many
j_call: TRBJ2-2
cdr3_aa: CASGKRERSGELFF
cdr3_nt: TGTGCCAGCGGTAAGCGGGAGCGGTCCGGGGAGCTGTTTTTT

d_call: .
v_call: TRBV19
clone_size: .
j_call: TRBJ2-7
cdr3_aa: CASSLQESSCEQYF
cdr3_nt: TGTGCCAGTAGTCTACAGGAGAGCTCCTGCGAGCAGTACTTC

d_call: .
v_call: TRBV28
clone_size: many
j_call: TRBJ1-6
cdr3_aa: CASRILNSPLHF
cdr3_nt: TGTGCCAGTAGGATTCTCAATTCACCCCTCCACTTT

d_call: .
v_call: TRBV7-2
clone_size: many
j_call: TRBJ2-1
cdr3_aa: CASSLDSFSYNEQFF
cdr3_nt: TGTGCCAGCAGCTTGGACAGTTTTTCCTACAATGAGCAGTTCTTC

d_call: .
v_call: TRBV6-1
clone_size: medium-sized
j_call: TRBJ2-3
cdr3_aa: CASSFGSTDTQYF
cdr3_nt: TGTGCCAGCAGCTTTGGGAGTACAGATACGCAGTATTTT

d_call: .
v_call: TRBV12-3/TRBV12-4
clone_size: many
j_call: TRBJ1-4
cdr3_aa: CASSQPGATNEKLFF
cdr3_nt: TGTGCCAGCAGCCAACCAGGGGCAACTAATGAAAAACTGTTTTTT

d_call: .
v_call: TRBV6-9
clone_size: .
j_call: TRBJ2-3
cdr3_aa: CASSYGKSPDTQYF
cdr3_nt: TGTGCCAGCAGTTATGGCAAGTCCCCAGATACGCAGTATTTT

d_call: TRBD2
v_call: TRBV29-1
clone_size: .
j_call: TRBJ2-2
cdr3_aa: CSARTGTSGRGRELFF
cdr3_nt: TGCAGCGCTCGAACCGGGACTAGCGGGAGAGGTCGGGAGCTGTTTTTT

d_call: .
v_call: TRBV28
clone_size: many
j_call: TRBJ1-2
cdr3_aa: CASSPFQVNYGYTF
cdr3_nt: TGTGCCAGCAGTCCCTTCCAGGTCAACTATGGCTACACCTTC